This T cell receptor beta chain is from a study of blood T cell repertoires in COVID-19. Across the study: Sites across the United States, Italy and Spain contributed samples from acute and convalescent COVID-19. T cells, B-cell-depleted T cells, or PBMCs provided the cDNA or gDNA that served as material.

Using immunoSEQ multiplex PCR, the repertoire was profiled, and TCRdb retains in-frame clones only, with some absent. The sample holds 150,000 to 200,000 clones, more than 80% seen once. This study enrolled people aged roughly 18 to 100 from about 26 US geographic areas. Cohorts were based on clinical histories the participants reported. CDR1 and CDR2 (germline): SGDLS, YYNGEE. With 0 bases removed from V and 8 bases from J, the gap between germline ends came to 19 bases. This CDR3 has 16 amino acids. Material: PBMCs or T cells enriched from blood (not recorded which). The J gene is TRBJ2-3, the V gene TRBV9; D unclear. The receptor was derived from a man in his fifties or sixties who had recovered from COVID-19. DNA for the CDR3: TGTGCCAGCAGCGTAGCGCCCGGCAGCCACCGAGGTACGCAGTATTTT. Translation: CASSVAPGSHRGTQYF.